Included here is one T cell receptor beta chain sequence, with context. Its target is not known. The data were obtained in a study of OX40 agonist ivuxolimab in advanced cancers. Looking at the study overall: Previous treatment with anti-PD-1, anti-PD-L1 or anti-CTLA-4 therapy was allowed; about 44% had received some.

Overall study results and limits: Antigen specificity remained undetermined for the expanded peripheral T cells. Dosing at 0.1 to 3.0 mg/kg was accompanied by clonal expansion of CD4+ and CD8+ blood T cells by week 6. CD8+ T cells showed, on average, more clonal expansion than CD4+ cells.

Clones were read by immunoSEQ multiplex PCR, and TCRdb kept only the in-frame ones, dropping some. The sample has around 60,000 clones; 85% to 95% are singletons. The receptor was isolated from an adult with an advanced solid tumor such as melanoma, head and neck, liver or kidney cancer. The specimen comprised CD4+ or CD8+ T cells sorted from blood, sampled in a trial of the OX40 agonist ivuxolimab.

CDR3 protein: CASSMGPGVTDTQYF. As DNA, the CDR3 is TGTGCCAGTAGTATGGGCCCTGGGGTAACAGATACGCAGTATTTT. This chain connects TRBV19 to TRBJ2-3; D remains ambiguous. The V end was cut by 3 bases, the J end by 3 bases, with 13 bases between. This CDR3 contains 15 residues. Per germline, CDR1 LNHDA and CDR2 SQIVND (reference sequence).